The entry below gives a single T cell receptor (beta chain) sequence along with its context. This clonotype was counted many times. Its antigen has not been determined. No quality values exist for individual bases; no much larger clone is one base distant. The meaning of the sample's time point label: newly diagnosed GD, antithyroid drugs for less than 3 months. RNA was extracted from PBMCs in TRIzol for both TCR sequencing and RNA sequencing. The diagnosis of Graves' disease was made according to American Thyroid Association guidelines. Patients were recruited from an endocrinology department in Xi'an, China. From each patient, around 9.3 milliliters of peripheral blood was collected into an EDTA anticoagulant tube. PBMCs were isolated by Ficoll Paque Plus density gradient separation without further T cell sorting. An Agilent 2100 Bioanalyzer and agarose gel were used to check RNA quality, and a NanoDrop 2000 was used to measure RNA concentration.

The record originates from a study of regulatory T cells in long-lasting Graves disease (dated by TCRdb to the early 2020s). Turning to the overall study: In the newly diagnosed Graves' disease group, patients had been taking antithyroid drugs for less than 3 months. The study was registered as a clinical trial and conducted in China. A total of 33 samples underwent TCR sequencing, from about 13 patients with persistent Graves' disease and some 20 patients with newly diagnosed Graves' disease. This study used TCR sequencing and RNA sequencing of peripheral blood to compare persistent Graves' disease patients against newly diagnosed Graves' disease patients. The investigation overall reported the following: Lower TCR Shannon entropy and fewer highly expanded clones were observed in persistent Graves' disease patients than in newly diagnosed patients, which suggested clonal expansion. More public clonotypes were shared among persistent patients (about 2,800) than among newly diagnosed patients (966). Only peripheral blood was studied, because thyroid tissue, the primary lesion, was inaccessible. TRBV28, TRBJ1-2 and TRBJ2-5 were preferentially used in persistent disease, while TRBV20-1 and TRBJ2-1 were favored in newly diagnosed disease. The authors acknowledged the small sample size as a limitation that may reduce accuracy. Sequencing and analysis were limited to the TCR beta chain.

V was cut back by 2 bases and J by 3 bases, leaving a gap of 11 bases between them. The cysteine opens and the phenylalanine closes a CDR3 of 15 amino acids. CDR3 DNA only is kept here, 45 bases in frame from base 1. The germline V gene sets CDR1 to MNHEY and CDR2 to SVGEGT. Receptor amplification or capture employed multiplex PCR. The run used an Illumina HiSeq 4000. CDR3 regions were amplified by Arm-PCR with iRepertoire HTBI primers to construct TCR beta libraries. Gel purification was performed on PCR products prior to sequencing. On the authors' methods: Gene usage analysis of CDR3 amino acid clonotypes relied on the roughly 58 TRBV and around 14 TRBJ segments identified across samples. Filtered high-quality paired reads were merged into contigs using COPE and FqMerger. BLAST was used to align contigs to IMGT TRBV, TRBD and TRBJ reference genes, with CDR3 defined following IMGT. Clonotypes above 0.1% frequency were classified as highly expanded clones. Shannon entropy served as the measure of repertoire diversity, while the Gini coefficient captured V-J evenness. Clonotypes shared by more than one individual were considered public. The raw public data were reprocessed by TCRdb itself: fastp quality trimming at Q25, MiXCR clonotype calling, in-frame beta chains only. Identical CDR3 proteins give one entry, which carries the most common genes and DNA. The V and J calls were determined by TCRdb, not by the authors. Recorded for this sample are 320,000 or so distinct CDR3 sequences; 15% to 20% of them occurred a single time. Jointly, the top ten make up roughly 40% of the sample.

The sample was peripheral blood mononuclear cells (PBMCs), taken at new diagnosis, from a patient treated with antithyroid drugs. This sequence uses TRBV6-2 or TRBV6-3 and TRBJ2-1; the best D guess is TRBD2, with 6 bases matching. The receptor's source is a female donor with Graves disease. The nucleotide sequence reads TGTGCCAGCAGTTACGAGATGGGGGGCTACAATGAGCAGTTCTTC. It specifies CASSYEMGGYNEQFF.